Presented here are 26 T cell receptor beta chains from one specimen sequenced in a study of T-cell reconstitution after alpha-beta-depleted transplantation in children (dated by TCRdb to the mid-2010s). In the paper's terms, the treatment or condition label means: allogeneic hematopoietic cell transplantation with graft depleted of TCRalphabeta T cells and CD19 B cells. The library was built by means of PCR. The sequencer was an Illumina HiSeq 2500. To normalize quantification of the TCRbeta repertoire, the TCR libraries were built with molecular barcoding that relied on unique molecular identifiers. Clones were called with MiXCR by TCRdb after fastp trimmed the public reads at Q25, and only in-frame beta chains were retained. Entries are consolidated by CDR3 protein sequence, retaining the most common genes and DNA. Within this sample are 80,000 to 100,000 distinct CDR3 sequences, with 20% to 25% of them counted one time only. Of the sample, about 20% falls within the top ten clones.

The sequencing here drew on PBMCs, taken before TCRalphabeta/CD19-depleted stem cell transplant. These receptors all stem from a boy between 2 and 10 years old with acute lymphoblastic leukemia, due to receive a stem cell transplant.

This sequence joins TRBV24-1 and TRBJ2-7, with 7 positions matching TRBD1. The V and J ends lost 3 bases and 4 bases, in that order; junction bases with no gene match: 14. The CDR3 is 17 residues long. Germline CDR1 KGHDR, CDR2 SFDVKD. DNA for the CDR3: TGTGCCACCAGTGATCCAGGGTCGGCAGGGGGTCTATACGAGCAGTACTTC. It translates to CATSDPGSAGGLYEQYF.

This clonotype occurred a few times. The J gene is TRBJ2-7, the V gene TRBV20-1, with 11 nucleotides matching TRBD2. The germline V gene encodes CDR1 DFQATT and CDR2 SNEGSKA (reference sequence). This CDR3 comprises 15 residues. Trimming cost V 3 bases and J 0 bases; bases outside gene matches: 4. CDR3 amino acids: CSASPTSGSSYEQYF. In DNA form, the CDR3 reads TGCAGTGCTAGCCCAACTAGCGGGAGCTCCTACGAGCAGTACTTC.

This clonotype has only a few counts. The chain has TRBV14 and TRBJ1-4, with 7 bases that match TRBD1. The junction had 4 bases not matched to a gene; V was cut back by 6 bases and J by 6 bases. Looked up from germline, CDR1 is SGHDN and CDR2 is FVKESK. This CDR3 has 13 amino acids. The CDR3 region is CASSQQGDEKLFF. The CDR3 coding sequence is TGTGCCAGCAGTCAGCAGGGGGATGAAAAACTGTTTTTT.

The chain couples TRBV20-1 to TRBJ2-7; 7 nucleotides agree with TRBD2. CDR1 DFQATT and CDR2 SNEGSKA come from the germline V gene (reference sequence). V was pared by 6 bases and J by 5 bases, with 10 bases of the junction left unmatched. The CDR3 has 13 amino acids. This CDR3 reads CSAPWGGEDEQYF. The CDR3 coding sequence is TGCAGTGCCCCCTGGGGGGGTGAGGACGAGCAGTACTTC.

About this clonotype: At one of its ends the junction is not consistent with the germline gene, which may arise from a read error. This chain uses TRBV5-1 with TRBJ1-2, with D unresolved. This CDR3 contains 12 residues. Germline V CDR1 and CDR2: SGHRS, YFSETQ. CDR3 sequence reads: CASSLANSGYTF. CDR3 coding DNA: TGCGCCAGCAGTTTGGCGAACAGTGGCTACACCTTC.

This clonotype showed up just a few times. The rearrangement links TRBV4-2 to TRBJ2-2, with TRBD2 identical over 8 bases. The V segment lost 0 bases and the J segment 6 bases; nucleotides outside the gene matches: 9. The CDR3 loop spans 17 amino acids. The germline CDR1 and CDR2 sequences are LGHNA and YNFKEQ. CDR3 DNA: TGTGCCAGCAGCCAAGAAGATGGAGCGGGAGTGGCCGGGGAGCTGTTTTTT. Encoded protein: CASSQEDGAGVAGELFF.

J is TRBJ1-2 and V is TRBV7-2; 9 bases are a match to TRBD1. The CDR3 is 15 amino acids. The J segment lost 2 bases and the V segment lost 0 bases, leaving 1 base of the junction unmatched. Germline V gene data show CDR1 as SGHTA and CDR2 as FQGNSA. The CDR3 loop reads CASSLAGQGNYGYTF. The CDR3 DNA sequence: TGTGCCAGCAGCTTAGCCGGACAGGGGAACTATGGCTACACCTTC.

This chain connects TRBV6-5 to TRBJ2-1; 9 bases agree with TRBD1. With 4 bases clipped from V and 3 bases from J, the junction kept 13 bases outside the gene matches. The CDR3 length is 18 residues. Germline assignment: CDR1 MNHEY and CDR2 SVGAGI. The CDR3 bases are TGTGCCAGCAGTTTACTCCCCATAGGACAGGGGAGCTACAATGAGCAGTTCTTC. Its translation: CASSLLPIGQGSYNEQFF.

The chain links TRBV11-1 to TRBJ2-1; D may match TRBD1 or TRBD2 (5 bases each). Germline V lookup: CDR1 SGHAT, CDR2 FQDESV (reference sequence). The ends were cut back, 3 bases at V and 5 bases at J, with 17 bases in the middle. The CDR3 is 16 amino acids. The CDR3, as DNA: TGTGCCAGCAGCTTCGGTAGTTCCAGGGACCACAATGAGCAGTTCTTC. It is translated as CASSFGSSRDHNEQFF.

This clonotype turned up a few times. The chain combines TRBV12-3 or TRBV12-4 with TRBJ1-4, with 8 nucleotides matching TRBD1. With 6 bases clipped from V and 12 bases from J, the junction kept 6 bases outside the gene matches. The CDR3 sequence is 12 residues long. CDR3 sequence reads: CASSWTGTELFF. CDR3 DNA sequence: TGTGCCAGCAGCTGGACAGGGACAGAACTGTTTTTT.

The CDR3 DNA reads TGTGCCAGCAGGCAGGGGGGGGCTCTCTTCTCTGGGGCCAACGTCCTGACTTTC. It yields the protein CASRQGGALFSGANVLTF. J is TRBJ2-6 and V is TRBV6-1, with D perhaps matching TRBD1 or TRBD2 (7 bases each). The germline gives CDR1 MNHNS, CDR2 SASEGT. Trimming took off 6 bases at V and 0 bases at J, with 18 bases between the two ends. This CDR3 contains 18 residues.

This clonotype was seen more than once but under ten times. The chain links TRBV28 to TRBJ1-1; D gene ambiguous. The CDR3 covers 13 residues. V lost 4 bases, J lost 4 bases, and 10 bases lay in between. Germline CDR1 and CDR2: MDHEN and SYDVKM. DNA of the CDR3: TGTGCCAGCAGTTCGGCCGTTGTCACTGAAGCTTTCTTT. As protein: CASSSAVVTEAFF.

This clonotype has more than one count but fewer than ten. The chain joins TRBV10-3 to TRBJ2-1; 9 nucleotides agree with TRBD2. This CDR3 is built from 13 residues. CDR1 is ENHRY and CDR2 is SYGVKD in the germline V gene. V lost 10 bases, J lost 4 bases, and 5 bases stayed unmatched. The CDR3, as DNA: TGTGCCACCAGACTAGCGGAGTACAATGAGCAGTTCTTC. It codes for CATRLAEYNEQFF.

The V call is TRBV6-2 or TRBV6-3, the J call TRBJ2-3; possible D gene TRBD2, 6 bases. CDR1 is MNHEY, CDR2 SVGEGT, per germline. V was pared by 7 bases and J by 0 bases, with 14 bases between. This CDR3 has 15 residues. CDR3 protein: CASTPGAASTDTQYF. The CDR3 coding sequence is TGTGCCAGCACCCCGGGAGCGGCTAGCACAGATACGCAGTATTTT.

The table lists this clonotype with a few counts. J is TRBJ2-3 and V is TRBV11-1, with TRBD2 matching 8 bases. The CDR3 is 18 residues long. V was clipped by 0 bases and J by 0 bases; unmatched bases: 8. Germline V gene lookup returns CDR1 SGHAT and CDR2 FQDESV (reference sequence). The CDR3 reads CASSLAGGTSKSTDTQYF. The CDR3 DNA is TGTGCCAGCAGCTTAGCAGGCGGGACTAGTAAAAGCACAGATACGCAGTATTTT.

This chain connects TRBV9 to TRBJ2-7; TRBD2 matches 10 bases. V shed 3 bases, J shed 6 bases, and the junction held 9 bases outside the gene matches. CDR1 and CDR2 (germline): SGDLS, YYNGEE. The CDR3 sequence is 15 residues long. This CDR3 reads CASSAQRAGGGEQYF. The CDR3 DNA sequence: TGTGCCAGCAGCGCCCAAAGAGCGGGAGGGGGCGAGCAGTACTTC.

The chain has TRBV5-1 and TRBJ2-5; possible D gene TRBD2, 6 bases. CDR3 length: 16 residues. Trimming shortened V by 7 bases and J by 2 bases, and 21 bases separated the two germline ends. Germline-derived CDR1 and CDR2 are SGHRS and YFSETQ. In DNA form, the CDR3 reads TGCGCCAGCGAAAGGGGCGGAGGGACCCTTCAAGAGACCCAGTACTTC. This encodes CASERGGGTLQETQYF.

CDR3 bases: TGTGCCAGCAGTTACTCGAAAGTAGATGAGCAGTTCTTC. Protein sequence: CASSYSKVDEQFF. The rearrangement uses TRBV6-5 and TRBJ2-1; D remains unclear. Germline lookup yields CDR1 MNHEY and CDR2 SVGAGI. The CDR3 extends over 13 amino acids. The V end lost 0 bases, the J end lost 8 bases, and 8 bases lay between the germline ends.

This chain links TRBV14 with TRBJ2-5; 11 bases fit TRBD2. Germline V gene lookup returns CDR1 SGHDN and CDR2 FVKESK. J lost 3 bases, V lost 1 base, and 4 bases had no gene match. This CDR3 has 16 residues. In nucleotides, the CDR3 is TGTGCCAGCAGCCAAGGCTTACTAGCGGGAGAAGAGACCCAGTACTTC. It specifies CASSQGLLAGEETQYF.

This chain uses TRBV7-8 with TRBJ2-2; D unclear. V was shortened by 2 bases and J by 1 base, with 11 bases between the two germline ends. Germline V lookup: CDR1 SGHVS, CDR2 FQNEAQ. The CDR3 totals 16 residues. CDR3 protein: CASSLISAVNTGELFF. The CDR3 DNA reads TGTGCCAGCAGCTTAATATCTGCCGTGAACACCGGGGAGCTGTTTTTT.

V usage is TRBV7-9 and J usage is TRBJ1-2; tentative D call: TRBD1 (5 bases). The CDR3 consists of 14 residues. The V gene's germline CDR1 is SEHNR and CDR2 FQNEAQ (reference sequence). Trimming pared 5 bases from V and 6 bases from J, leaving 16 bases between. The CDR3 nucleotides are TGTGCCAGCAGCAATGACCAGGGTGTGGATGGCTACACCTTC. Amino acids: CASSNDQGVDGYTF.

In this sample, this clonotype turned up a few times. The chain uses TRBV28 and TRBJ2-3, with TRBD2 identical over 7 bases. This CDR3 has 13 amino acids. Germline loops: CDR1 MDHEN, CDR2 SYDVKM. The CDR3 DNA reads TGTGCTGGGTCTAGCGGAGGGGCTGATACGCAGTATTTT. Translation gives CAGSSGGADTQYF. Full variable domain (rest looked up from reference TRBV28 and TRBJ2-3): DVKVTQSSRYLVKRTGEKVFLECVQDMDHENMFWYRQDPGLGLRLIYFSYDVKMKEKGDIPEGYSVSREKKERFSLILESASTNQTSMYLCAGSSGGADTQYFGPGTRLTVL.

V gene TRBV12-3 or TRBV12-4 combines with J gene TRBJ2-7, with D possibly TRBD2 on 5 matching bases. Trimming pared 2 bases from V and 2 bases from J, leaving 7 bases between. The CDR3 is made up of 13 amino acids. As DNA, the CDR3 is TGTGCCAGCAGTTTATTCGGGGCCTACGAGCAGTACTTC. Encoded protein: CASSLFGAYEQYF.

This clonotype has more than one count but fewer than ten. J is TRBJ2-3 and V is TRBV20-1; 7 nucleotides match TRBD1. Germline V lookup: CDR1 DFQATT, CDR2 SNEGSKA (reference sequence). Losses at the gene ends were 5 bases for V and 1 base for J; bases not matched to a gene: 3. The CDR3 runs to 13 residues. CDR3 coding DNA: TGCAGTGCTCCCGGGACAGGCACAGATACGCAGTATTTT. Translating gives CSAPGTGTDTQYF.

In this sample, this clonotype turned up a few times. The chain uses TRBV6-1 and TRBJ1-5; no definite D call. The CDR3 is 15 amino acids. The V end was cut by 6 bases, the J end by 10 bases, with 22 bases between. Germline V gives CDR1 MNHNS, CDR2 SASEGT. The DNA of the CDR3 is TGTGCCAGCAGGCCGGGAAGCGGCTTTTTTCAACCCCAGCATTTT. Translating gives CASRPGSGFFQPQHF.

There are a few counts of this clonotype. The rearrangement uses TRBV29-1 and TRBJ2-7, with 12 positions matching TRBD2. The germline V gene has CDR1 SQVTM and CDR2 ANQGSEA. The CDR3 has 16 residues. V shed 5 bases and J 6 bases; nucleotides not matched to a gene: 14. The CDR3 loop is CSVCGTSGPDPFEQYF. The CDR3 DNA is TGCAGCGTTTGCGGGACTAGCGGGCCCGATCCATTCGAGCAGTACTTC.